These 30 T cell receptor beta chains originate from one sample sequenced in a study of long-term antiretroviral therapy in people with HIV (dated by TCRdb to between 2022 and 2023). The immunoSEQ hsTCRB v3.0 assay was used at survey level resolution to sequence the TRB variable region. TCRdb mirrors the immuneACCESS table, restricted to in-frame sequences. Some clones are absent from its copies; in checked studies, under half trace to an unresolved V gene, and the reason for the others is unknown. The sample profile shows about 16,000 clones; roughly 72% of them were found once. 15% of the sample goes to the ten largest clones. This specimen consisted of unsorted PBMCs, obtained around 2.5 years before starting antiretroviral therapy. The receptor source for this set is a woman between 50 and 59 years old with HIV.

J is TRBJ2-1 and V is TRBV7-6; 8 positions agree with TRBD1. Germline CDR1 and CDR2: SGHVS and FNYEAQ. V gave up 5 bases and J gave up 8 bases; unmatched junction bases: 14. The CDR3 spans 16 residues. The CDR3 sequence: CASSLLGQGGLDEQFF. The CDR3 bases are TGTGCCAGCAGCCTCCTCGGACAGGGAGGTTTAGATGAGCAGTTCTTC.

CDR3 amino acids: CASSLAVGVFAYEQYV. For the CDR3, the DNA is TGTGCCAGCAGCTTGGCCGTAGGGGTTTTTGCCTACGAGCAGTACGTC. V usage is TRBV5-5 and J usage is TRBJ2-7; D is perhaps TRBD1 (5 bases). V was trimmed by 0 bases and J by 2 bases, leaving 15 bases between them. Germline values: CDR1 SGHKS, CDR2 YYEKEE (reference sequence). CDR3 length: 16 amino acids.

The chain couples TRBV27 to TRBJ2-7; D perhaps matches TRBD1 (5 bases). The CDR3 is 15 residues long. Trimming pared 8 bases from V and 0 bases from J, leaving 17 bases between. CDR1 and CDR2 (germline): MNHEY, SMNVEV (reference sequence). CDR3 bases: TGTGCCAGCTTACCCCAGGGCAGAAGCTCCTACGAGCAGTACTTC. It is translated as CASLPQGRSSYEQYF.

The J gene is TRBJ1-4, the V gene TRBV15, with D possibly TRBD1 on 5 matching bases. The CDR3 extends over 16 amino acids. Germline values: CDR1 LNHNV, CDR2 YYDKDF (reference sequence). V was clipped by 3 bases and J by 0 bases, with 11 bases between them. The CDR3 sequence is CATSRDKVATNEKLFF. In DNA form, the CDR3 reads TGTGCCACCAGCAGGGACAAGGTAGCAACTAATGAAAAACTGTTTTTT.

This clone is labeled medium-sized (0.01 to 0.1%). The V gene is TRBV9, the J gene TRBJ1-4; D might be TRBD1 (5 bases). The CDR3 consists of 16 residues. The V and J ends lost 3 bases and 7 bases respectively, with 19 bases between them. CDR1 SGDLS and CDR2 YYNGEE come from the germline V gene. The CDR3 coding sequence is TGTGCCAGCAGCGAAGGGGACTCTCACGCGGGTGAAAAACTGTTTTTT. Amino acids: CASSEGDSHAGEKLFF.

The chain links TRBV7-8 to TRBJ1-5; 9 bases fit TRBD1. The CDR3 length is 16 residues. V trimming: 4 bases; J trimming: 1 base; junction bases outside the gene matches: 5. The germline V gene has CDR1 SGHVS and CDR2 FQNEAQ. The CDR3 sequence: CASSSTGGLSNQPQHF. DNA for the CDR3: TGTGCCAGCAGCTCGACAGGGGGGCTGAGCAATCAGCCCCAGCATTTT. Combining the CDR3 with reference TRBV7-8 and TRBJ1-5 gives the whole variable domain GAGVSQSPRYKVAKRGQDVALRCDPISGHVSLFWYQQALGQGPEFLTYFQNEAQLDKSGLPSDRFFAERPEGSVSTLKIQRTQQEDSAVYLCASSSTGGLSNQPQHFGDGTRLSIL.

This clone appeared a single time. The J gene is TRBJ2-3, the V gene TRBV9; TRBD1 might be the D (5 bases). Germline CDR1 is SGDLS and CDR2 is YYNGEE. V lost 4 bases and J 5 bases, leaving 14 bases between the germline ends. There are 14 residues in the CDR3. DNA of the CDR3: TGTGCCAGCAGCATAACAGGCTCCCGAGATACGCAGTATTTT. As protein: CASSITGSRDTQYF.

The chain carries TRBV7-9 and TRBJ1-2; D is unresolved. Germline CDR1 and CDR2: SEHNR and FQNEAQ (reference sequence). With 2 bases removed from V and 0 bases from J, the gap between germline ends came to 10 bases. The CDR3 runs to 15 residues. Here the CDR3 DNA reads TGTGCCAGCAGCTTATCCCCGAGTGCTAACTATGGCTACACCTTC. As protein: CASSLSPSANYGYTF.

The chain employs TRBV15 and TRBJ2-3; no clear D. This CDR3 region has 14 residues. The V end lost 6 bases, the J end lost 2 bases, and 12 bases lay between the germline ends. Germline V gene sequence: CDR1 LNHNV, CDR2 YYDKDF (reference sequence). Here the CDR3 DNA reads TGTGCCACCAGGGTGGCAGGATACACAGATACGCAGTATTTT. Translating it yields CATRVAGYTDTQYF.

The rearrangement uses TRBV6-5 and TRBJ1-6; D gene ambiguous. The V end lost 2 bases, the J end lost 9 bases, and 17 bases lay between the germline ends. Germline CDR1 is MNHEY and CDR2 is SVGAGI. The CDR3 has 16 residues. The CDR3 reads CASSYDNSRRISPLHF. CDR3 nucleotides: TGTGCCAGCAGTTACGATAATTCCAGGAGGATTTCACCCCTCCACTTT.

This chain connects TRBV4-1 to TRBJ2-7; D gene ambiguous. With 0 bases removed from V and 6 bases from J, the gap between germline ends came to 6 bases. CDR3 size: 12 residues. CDR1 and CDR2 (germline): MGHRA, YSYEKL. CDR3 nucleotide sequence: TGCGCCAGCAGCCAAGAGGGCCTCGAGCAGTACTTC. It specifies CASSQEGLEQYF.

The genes are TRBV14 and TRBJ2-3; TRBD2 aligns across 9 bases. Trimming took 4 bases from V and 3 from J; bases not matched to a gene: 11. Germline V CDR1 and CDR2: SGHDN, FVKESK. The CDR3 covers 17 residues. As DNA, the CDR3 is TGTGCCAGCAGCCGAGAGACCGGCCTAGCGGGGACAGATACGCAGTATTTT. This codes for CASSRETGLAGTDTQYF.

V and J are TRBV11-2 and TRBJ2-2; D may be TRBD1 (7 bases). Germline V lookup: CDR1 SGHAT, CDR2 FQNNGV. The CDR3 spans 16 residues. V shed 8 bases and J shed 0 bases, with 16 bases lying between them. In DNA form, the CDR3 reads TGTGCCAGCGGGAATTCAGGGGGGCCGAACACCGGGGAGCTGTTTTTT. Protein sequence: CASGNSGGPNTGELFF.

A few counts support this clone. This sequence joins TRBV10-1 and TRBJ2-2, with D hard to call. Germline V gives CDR1 WNHNN, CDR2 SYGVQD (reference sequence). The CDR3 extends over 13 amino acids. Trimming removed 6 bases at V and 3 bases at J, with 8 bases between. CDR3 nucleotide sequence: TGCGCCAGCAGCACGGTCCACACCGGGGAGCTGTTTTTT. Protein sequence: CASSTVHTGELFF.

The CDR3 sequence is CASSAGTSRNEQYF. Written as DNA, the CDR3 is TGTGCCAGCAGCGCAGGGACTAGCAGAAACGAGCAGTACTTC. This sequence joins TRBV7-2 and TRBJ2-7; 9 bases match TRBD2. This CDR3 is 14 amino acids long. The germline V gene encodes CDR1 SGHTA and CDR2 FQGNSA. The V and J ends lost 5 bases and 5 bases, in that order; junction bases with no gene match: 7.

The chain couples TRBV7-2 to TRBJ2-2, with TRBD2 matching 10 bases. The CDR3 has 16 residues. V shed 0 bases and J 8 bases; nucleotides not matched to a gene: 6. Germline CDR1 reads SGHTA; CDR2 reads FQGNSA. CDR3 DNA: TGTGCCAGCAGCTTAGCGAAACTAGCGGGGCTGGGGGAGCTGTTTTTT. Its translation is CASSLAKLAGLGELFF.

The J gene is TRBJ2-2, the V gene TRBV19; D remains unclear. This CDR3 is 12 amino acids long. CDR1 LNHDA and CDR2 SQIVND come from the germline V gene (reference sequence). Trimming stripped 8 bases from V and 0 bases from J, with 4 bases between. The CDR3 bases are TGTGCCAGTCTGGCGAACACCGGGGAGCTGTTTTTT. It codes for CASLANTGELFF.

The V call is TRBV6-6, the J call TRBJ2-1; 9 nucleotides line up with TRBD1. J gave up 2 bases and V 10 bases, and 6 bases lay outside the gene matches. The V gene's germline CDR1 is MNHNY and CDR2 SVGAGI (reference sequence). This CDR3 is 14 amino acids long. The CDR3 coding sequence is TGTGCCATCAACGGACAGGGGCCCTACAATGAGCAGTTCTTC. Encoded protein: CAINGQGPYNEQFF.

This clone is medium-sized (0.01 to 0.1%) by share. V and J are TRBV27 and TRBJ2-1; D is perhaps TRBD2 (6 bases). Germline lookup yields CDR1 MNHEY and CDR2 SMNVEV (reference sequence). Deletions cut 5 bases from V and 9 bases from J, with 14 bases between. This CDR3 region has 13 residues. The CDR3 is CASSPSLASEQFF. The CDR3 DNA reads TGTGCCAGCAGTCCTTCTCTAGCGAGTGAGCAGTTCTTC.

This chain connects TRBV18 to TRBJ2-3; 13 bases match TRBD2. The CDR3 sequence is 16 residues long. With 6 bases clipped from V and 2 bases from J, the junction kept 5 bases outside the gene matches. Germline lookup yields CDR1 KGHSH and CDR2 LQKENI. The CDR3: CASSLTSGGNTDTQYF. The CDR3 DNA sequence: TGTGCCAGCTCTTTGACTAGCGGGGGGAACACAGATACGCAGTATTTT.

V is TRBV7-3 and J is TRBJ2-3; 11 bases agree with TRBD2. The ends lost 0 bases at V and 0 bases at J; junction bases unmatched: 5. Germline V lookup: CDR1 SGHTA, CDR2 FQGTGA. The CDR3 has 18 amino acids. The CDR3 spells CASSLTFSGGGSTDTQYF. The CDR3 nucleotides are TGTGCCAGCAGCTTAACGTTTAGCGGGGGGGGCAGCACAGATACGCAGTATTTT.

This clone has just a few counts. V is TRBV11-2 and J is TRBJ2-3; D is uncertain. V lost 3 bases, J lost 2 bases, and 6 bases lay in between. CDR1 SGHAT and CDR2 FQNNGV come from the germline V gene. This CDR3 region has 13 residues. CDR3 nucleotide sequence: TGTGCCAGCAGCTTCGAGAACACAGATACGCAGTATTTT. Encoded protein: CASSFENTDTQYF. The full variable domain, its missing parts supplied by reference TRBV11-2 and TRBJ2-3, is EAGVAQSPRYKIIEKRQSVAFWCNPISGHATLYWYQQILGQGPKLLIQFQNNGVVDDSQLPKDRFSAERLKGVDSTLKIQPAKLEDSAVYLCASSFENTDTQYFGPGTRLTVL.

The rearrangement links TRBV30 to TRBJ1-3; the D gene is possibly TRBD1 (5 bases). This CDR3 has 16 amino acids. Germline lookup yields CDR1 GTSNPN and CDR2 SVGIG (reference sequence). Trimming removed 0 bases from V and 2 bases from J, with 14 bases in between. The CDR3 DNA reads TGTGCCTGGAGTGTACATGGGGCGAGGACTGGAAACACCATATATTTT. Amino acid sequence: CAWSVHGARTGNTIYF.

The rearrangement uses TRBV2 and TRBJ1-4; tentative D call: TRBD1 (5 bases). The CDR3 runs 14 residues. V lost 5 bases and J 3 bases, leaving 10 bases between the germline ends. The germline CDR1 and CDR2 sequences are SNHLY and FYNNEI. CDR3 DNA: TGTGCCAGCAGTTTTAGGGGAGCTAATGAAAAACTGTTTTTT. It codes for CASSFRGANEKLFF.

This chain links TRBV11-2 with TRBJ2-5, with TRBD2 matching over 7 bases. The CDR3 sequence is 15 residues long. Germline V gene sequence: CDR1 SGHAT, CDR2 FQNNGV. Trimming took 1 base from V and 2 from J; bases not matched to a gene: 4. The CDR3: CASSLAGGRQETQYF. CDR3 DNA sequence: TGTGCCAGCAGCTTAGCCGGGGGGAGGCAAGAGACCCAGTACTTC.

This clone turned up a few times. V is TRBV7-7 and J is TRBJ2-5, with D perhaps TRBD2 (6 bases). The V end lost 5 bases, the J end lost 3 bases, and 19 bases lay between the germline ends. Looked up from germline, CDR1 is SSHAT and CDR2 is FNYEAQ (reference sequence). The CDR3 covers 16 residues. CDR3 amino acids: CASSDSSRESKETQYF. The CDR3 DNA reads TGTGCCAGCAGCGACTCCTCGCGGGAATCCAAAGAGACCCAGTACTTC.

This rearrangement joins TRBV19 to TRBJ1-3; D gene uncertain. Deletions cut 6 bases from V and 2 bases from J, with 14 bases between. Per the germline V gene, CDR1 is LNHDA and CDR2 is SQIVND (reference sequence). CDR3 size: 15 residues. CDR3 DNA sequence: TGTGCCAGTAGCTTCCAGGTGGGCACTGGAAACACCATATATTTT. Translated, it gives CASSFQVGTGNTIYF.

The rearrangement uses TRBV5-6 and TRBJ2-3; 9 nucleotides agree with TRBD2. With 0 bases clipped from V and 6 bases from J, the junction kept 11 bases outside the gene matches. The CDR3 runs 17 residues. Germline V gene data show CDR1 as SGHDT and CDR2 as YYEEEE. The DNA of the CDR3 is TGTGCCAGCAGCTTGGCCGCATCCCGCGGGGGGGTGGATACGCAGTATTTT. Amino acids: CASSLAASRGGVDTQYF.

This rearrangement joins TRBV5-1 to TRBJ2-2; 12 bases map to TRBD1. This CDR3 contains 16 residues. Germline CDR1 and CDR2: SGHRS and YFSETQ. J was trimmed by 1 base and V by 4 bases; bases with no gene match: 2. The CDR3 loop is CASSGDRGRNTGELFF. CDR3 coding DNA: TGCGCCAGCAGCGGGGACAGGGGGCGGAACACCGGGGAGCTGTTTTTT.

This clone was seen only once. The gene calls are TRBV15 and TRBJ1-4, with a weak D call TRBD1 (6 bases). Between the trimmed V and J ends, which lost 1 base and 0 bases, there was a span of 9 bases. Germline values: CDR1 LNHNV, CDR2 YYDKDF (reference sequence). The CDR3 spans 16 residues. The DNA for the CDR3 is TGTGCCACCAGCAGAGGCCACAGGGCAACTAATGAAAAACTGTTTTTT. Its translation is CATSRGHRATNEKLFF.